These T cell receptor beta chains were read from a single sample in a study of response to subunit inactivated influenza vaccine. TCRdb ran MiXCR on the RT-PCR reads and lists one entry per CDR3 protein. Of some 500,000 distinct CDR3 sequences listed, about 17% are singletons. The material was CD4+ T cells sorted from PBMCs, obtained approximately 25 months after vaccination. These receptors were obtained from a man between 50 and 75 years old who received an inactivated influenza vaccine. The CDR3 runs from the conserved cysteine through the conserved F or W. D genes are given only for firm matches. Not every row has a clone size; where given, it reads once, few, many or a size class.

j_gene: TRBJ2-7
v_gene: TRBV10-3
abundance: .
d_gene: .
CDR3nt: TGTGCCATCAGTCCCTCCGGTCCGATCGAGCAGTACTTC
CDR3aa: CAISPSGPIEQYF

j_gene: TRBJ2-3
v_gene: TRBV30
abundance: .
d_gene: .
CDR3nt: TGTGCCTGGAGTGTGGGCGGAGGCTATACGCAGTATTTT
CDR3aa: CAWSVGGGYTQYF

j_gene: TRBJ1-5
v_gene: TRBV9
abundance: few
d_gene: .
CDR3nt: TGTGCCAAGGGAGATCAGCCCCAGCATTTT
CDR3aa: CAKGDQPQHF

j_gene: TRBJ2-7
v_gene: TRBV28
abundance: .
d_gene: .
CDR3nt: TGTGCCAGCAGTTTAGTGGTAGGGAATCGGTACGAGCAGTACTTC
CDR3aa: CASSLVVGNRYEQYF

j_gene: TRBJ1-1
v_gene: TRBV3-1
abundance: .
d_gene: .
CDR3nt: TGTGCCAGCAGCAACATTCCGGTGAACACTGAAGCTTTCTTT
CDR3aa: CASSNIPVNTEAFF

j_gene: TRBJ2-7
v_gene: TRBV20-1
abundance: few
d_gene: TRBD1
CDR3nt: TGCAGTGCTCCCGCCCTCCGGGACAGCTACGAGCAGTACTTC
CDR3aa: CSAPALRDSYEQYF

j_gene: TRBJ1-3
v_gene: TRBV11-2
abundance: .
d_gene: .
CDR3nt: TGTGCCAGCAGCTTAGATCCCGGTTGGGTGAGCACCATATATTTT
CDR3aa: CASSLDPGWVSTIYF

j_gene: TRBJ2-7
v_gene: TRBV5-4
abundance: .
d_gene: TRBD1
CDR3nt: TGTGCCAGCAGCTTCAGAGAGGGGGCGGGTGAGCAGTACTTC
CDR3aa: CASSFREGAGEQYF

j_gene: TRBJ2-5
v_gene: TRBV6-5
abundance: .
d_gene: .
CDR3nt: TGTGCCAGCAGTTACGGGGCAGAAGAGACCCAGTACTTC
CDR3aa: CASSYGAEETQYF

j_gene: TRBJ2-7
v_gene: TRBV5-6
abundance: few
d_gene: .
CDR3nt: TGTGCCAGCAGCTTGGGAACCAGGGGCTACGAGCAGTACTTC
CDR3aa: CASSLGTRGYEQYF

j_gene: TRBJ2-1
v_gene: TRBV20-1
abundance: .
d_gene: .
CDR3nt: TGCAGTGCCGGCCTGGACTACAATGAGCAGTTCTTC
CDR3aa: CSAGLDYNEQFF

j_gene: TRBJ1-1
v_gene: TRBV20-1
abundance: .
d_gene: .
CDR3nt: TGCAGTGCTGGCCGGGCGTTAGGTTTCTTT
CDR3aa: CSAGRALGFF

j_gene: TRBJ2-3
v_gene: TRBV11-2
abundance: .
d_gene: .
CDR3nt: TGTGCCAGCAGCCCGAGACTAGGGGGAGATACGCAGTATTTT
CDR3aa: CASSPRLGGDTQYF

j_gene: TRBJ1-1
v_gene: TRBV20-1
abundance: .
d_gene: .
CDR3nt: TGCAGTGCTAGAACCAACAGCATGAACACTGAAGCTTTCTTT
CDR3aa: CSARTNSMNTEAFF

j_gene: TRBJ2-7
v_gene: TRBV5-1
abundance: many
d_gene: TRBD1
CDR3nt: TGCGCCAGCAGCTCGGGGGGACAGGGGTACGAGCAGTACTTC
CDR3aa: CASSSGGQGYEQYF

j_gene: TRBJ2-3
v_gene: TRBV28
abundance: .
d_gene: .
CDR3nt: TGTGCCAGCCAGGGGGCGGGGGGGCCGAGTACGCAGTATTTT
CDR3aa: CASQGAGGPSTQYF

j_gene: TRBJ2-1
v_gene: TRBV10-3
abundance: many
d_gene: TRBD1
CDR3nt: TGTGCCATTGGGGTGGGCAGGGGGACCGATGAGCAGTTCTTC
CDR3aa: CAIGVGRGTDEQFF

j_gene: TRBJ2-5
v_gene: TRBV6-1
abundance: few
d_gene: TRBD1
CDR3nt: TGTGCCAGCAGGAGACATTGGACAGGGGCTGAAGAGACCCAGTACTTC
CDR3aa: CASRRHWTGAEETQYF

j_gene: TRBJ2-2
v_gene: TRBV3-1
abundance: .
d_gene: TRBD1
CDR3nt: TGTGCCAGCAGCCGTGGACAGGCCGGGGAGCTGTTTTTT
CDR3aa: CASSRGQAGELFF

j_gene: TRBJ1-2
v_gene: TRBV5-5
abundance: few
d_gene: .
CDR3nt: TGTGCCAGCAGCTTGGCAGTACAGAGCTACACCTTC
CDR3aa: CASSLAVQSYTF

j_gene: TRBJ2-2
v_gene: TRBV11-2
abundance: few
d_gene: .
CDR3nt: TGTGCCAGCAGCTTAGGGTTGGGCAACCAGAACACCGGGGAGCTGTTTTTT
CDR3aa: CASSLGLGNQNTGELFF

j_gene: TRBJ2-7
v_gene: TRBV12-3/TRBV12-4
abundance: .
d_gene: .
CDR3nt: TGTGCCAGCAGTTTAACCGGCCGGGTGGGCAACGAGCAGTACTTC
CDR3aa: CASSLTGRVGNEQYF

j_gene: TRBJ1-5
v_gene: TRBV20-1
abundance: .
d_gene: .
CDR3nt: TGCAGTGCTAGAACACGGATTAGCAATCAGCCCCAGCATTTT
CDR3aa: CSARTRISNQPQHF

j_gene: TRBJ2-3
v_gene: TRBV2
abundance: few
d_gene: .
CDR3nt: TGTGCCAGCAGGGGAGACAGCACAGATACGCAGTATTTT
CDR3aa: CASRGDSTDTQYF

j_gene: TRBJ2-3
v_gene: TRBV11-2
abundance: .
d_gene: TRBD2
CDR3nt: TGTGCCAGCAGATTGACTAGCTCCCGGGATACGCAGTATTTT
CDR3aa: CASRLTSSRDTQYF

j_gene: TRBJ2-5
v_gene: TRBV5-5
abundance: .
d_gene: .
CDR3nt: TGTGCCAGCAGCCCCTGGACAGAACAAGAGACCCAGTACTTC
CDR3aa: CASSPWTEQETQYF

j_gene: TRBJ2-7
v_gene: TRBV10-3
abundance: few
d_gene: .
CDR3nt: TGTGCCATCAGTGGGGTCCTGGAGGGCGAGCAGTACTTC
CDR3aa: CAISGVLEGEQYF

j_gene: TRBJ2-1
v_gene: TRBV3-1
abundance: .
d_gene: TRBD2
CDR3nt: TGTGCCAGCAGCCAAGATAGGGGACTAGCGGGTCCAAAGTTCTTC
CDR3aa: CASSQDRGLAGPKFF

j_gene: TRBJ2-7
v_gene: TRBV10-2
abundance: once
d_gene: .
CDR3nt: TGCGCCAGCAGAGAACTAGTAAACTACGAGCAGTACTTC
CDR3aa: CASRELVNYEQYF

j_gene: TRBJ2-7
v_gene: TRBV5-5
abundance: .
d_gene: .
CDR3nt: TGTGCCAGCAGCTTGAATTTAGGGGGGGGTAGGTACGAGCAGTACTTC
CDR3aa: CASSLNLGGGRYEQYF

j_gene: TRBJ2-7
v_gene: TRBV14
abundance: .
d_gene: TRBD2
CDR3nt: TGTGCCAGCAGCCTATCGGGACTAGCGGTTTCCTACGAGCAGTACTTC
CDR3aa: CASSLSGLAVSYEQYF

j_gene: TRBJ2-4
v_gene: TRBV5-6
abundance: few
d_gene: .
CDR3nt: TGTGCCAGCAGCTTGGACCCAGTAAACATTCAGTACTTC
CDR3aa: CASSLDPVNIQYF

j_gene: TRBJ2-2
v_gene: TRBV12-3/TRBV12-4
abundance: few
d_gene: .
CDR3nt: TGTGCCAGCAGTCGAGGCGGGGAGCTGTTTTTT
CDR3aa: CASSRGGELFF

j_gene: TRBJ1-4
v_gene: TRBV4-2
abundance: .
d_gene: .
CDR3nt: TGTGCCAGCAGCCAAGAACAGGCGAACTATGAAAAACTGTTTTTT
CDR3aa: CASSQEQANYEKLFF

j_gene: TRBJ2-4
v_gene: TRBV3-1
abundance: many
d_gene: .
CDR3nt: TGTGCCAGCAGCCAAGAATTAGCCGCCAAAAACATTCAGTACTTC
CDR3aa: CASSQELAAKNIQYF

j_gene: TRBJ2-1
v_gene: TRBV25-1
abundance: few
d_gene: TRBD2
CDR3nt: TGTGCCAGCAGTGATCAACTAGCGGGGGCCTACAATGAGCAGTTCTTC
CDR3aa: CASSDQLAGAYNEQFF